Sequencing of this T cell receptor beta chain was carried out in a study of T cells after posttransplantation cyclophosphamide. CDR1 SGHNT and CDR2 YYREEE come from the germline V gene (reference sequence). The V end was cut by 1 base, the J end by 7 bases, with 15 bases between. The CDR3 is made up of 14 amino acids. The assay was immunoSEQ multiplex PCR, and TCRdb's table has in-frame clones only and misses some. The data show some 22,000 clones, about 82% seen once. The rearrangement joins TRBV5-4 to TRBJ2-7, with D tentatively TRBD2 (6 bases). The sequenced sample was PBMCs. The receptor's source is a woman aged 60-75 years with a blood cancer, CMV-positive, and with a related stem cell donor. CDR3 amino acids: CASSLSEGRGEQYF. CDR3 in DNA: TGTGCCAGCAGCTTGTCGGAGGGTCGTGGTGAGCAGTACTTC.